The rows below give T cell receptor beta chains drawn from one sample of a study of blood T cell repertoires in COVID-19. Produced via immunoSEQ multiplex PCR; TCRdb's table is partial and in-frame only. The sample has 200,000 or so clones, 88% seen once. The sample was peripheral blood. The source of these receptors is an older man with acute or convalescent COVID-19. The CDR3 runs from the conserved cysteine through the conserved F or W. The D gene is left open where the match is weak. The size of a clone is reported for some rows only, either as once, few or many, or as a class for expanded clones.

v_call	j_call	d_call	clone_size	cdr3_nt	cdr3_aa
TRBV19	TRBJ1-5	TRBD1	-	TGTGCCAGTAGAGAGACAGGGGGAAGATCGGGGCAGCCCCAGCATTTT	CASRETGGRSGQPQHF
TRBV5-4	TRBJ2-1	-	-	TGTGCCAGCAGCTCCGCGGGGACAGTGGACAATGAGCAGTTCTTC	CASSSAGTVDNEQFF
TRBV29-1	TRBJ2-7	-	-	TGCAGCGCCCAATCTGACACCTACTACGAGCAGTACTTC	CSAQSDTYYEQYF
TRBV4-1	TRBJ1-6	-	-	TGCGCCAGCAGCCAAACTTCTTCGGTATCACCCCTCCACTTT	CASSQTSSVSPLHF
TRBV19	TRBJ2-1	-	-	TGTGCCAGTAAGTCGAGGGCCGAATCCAATGAGCAGTTCTTC	CASKSRAESNEQFF
TRBV28	TRBJ1-2	-	-	TGTGCCAGCAGACAAGGCGGCTATGGCTACACCTTC	CASRQGGYGYTF
TRBV5-5	TRBJ1-5	-	once	TGTGCCAGCAGCTTGGCCGGTGGGGGCTATAGCAATCAGCCCCAGCATTTT	CASSLAGGGYSNQPQHF
TRBV10-3	TRBJ1-2	-	-	TGTGCCATCACGAACAGTAACTATGGCTACACCTTC	CAITNSNYGYTF
TRBV6-5	TRBJ2-5	-	once	TGTGCCAGCAGTTACTCGCCAGGGGTAGAGACCCAGTACTTC	CASSYSPGVETQYF
TRBV6-5	TRBJ2-7	-	-	TGTGCCAGCAATCGGGGGGCGGCCTACGAGCAGTACTTC	CASNRGAAYEQYF
TRBV2	TRBJ1-5	-	-	TGTGCCAGCAACACAGCCAGCAATCAGCCCCAGCATTTT	CASNTASNQPQHF
TRBV18	TRBJ2-1	-	-	TGTGCCAGCTCACCAGGGCTAGCGACCATTTCCTACAATGAGCAGTTCTTC	CASSPGLATISYNEQFF
TRBV3-1/TRBV3-2	TRBJ2-7	-	-	TGTGCCAGCAGCCAAGAGATGGGGATCGGGAAGTACTTC	CASSQEMGIGKYF
TRBV29-1	TRBJ2-1	TRBD2	-	TGCAGCGCCGCCGTTGGGACTAGCGGTTCCAATGAGCAGTTCTTC	CSAAVGTSGSNEQFF
TRBV3-1/TRBV3-2	TRBJ1-6	-	-	TGTGCCAGCAGCCCTATGGGACACGGGGGGTCACCCCTCCACTTT	CASSPMGHGGSPLHF
TRBV11-2	TRBJ2-7	TRBD2	-	TGTGCCAGCAGCCTAATAGAGTCCAGCGGGAGTAACGAGCAGTACTTC	CASSLIESSGSNEQYF
TRBV4-2	TRBJ2-2	TRBD1	many	TGTGCCAGCAGCCAAGATCTTGGACAGGGGGTCGGGGAGCTGTTTTTT	CASSQDLGQGVGELFF
TRBV21-1	TRBJ1-4	-	-	TGTGCCAGCAGCAAAGCCGCCCGAACAGTAGGTGAAAAACTGTTTTTT	CASSKAARTVGEKLFF
TRBV18	TRBJ2-5	-	-	TGTGCCAGCTCCCCCTCACCCCAGGGGTTGGGCCAAGAGACCCAGTACTTC	CASSPSPQGLGQETQYF
TRBV24-1	TRBJ2-7	-	-	TGTGCCACCAGTGATGCGACAGGAAAGTTGGACGAGCAGTACTTC	CATSDATGKLDEQYF